Presented here are 31 T cell receptor beta chains from one specimen sequenced in a study of OX40 agonist ivuxolimab in advanced cancers. Some clones are missing from TCRdb's copy, which holds only in-frame ones; the method was immunoSEQ multiplex PCR. The repertoire holds more than 90,000 clones, with 84% as singletons. The sample here was CD4+ or CD8+ T cells sorted from blood, taken in a trial of the OX40 agonist ivuxolimab. The receptors were sampled from an adult with an advanced solid tumor such as melanoma, head and neck, liver or kidney cancer.

The chain combines TRBV5-1 with TRBJ1-1; D may be TRBD1 (6 bases). The V gene lost 0 bases and the J gene lost 2 bases, with 11 bases spanning the gap. The germline V gene has CDR1 SGHRS and CDR2 YFSETQ. This CDR3 is built from 15 residues. The CDR3 bases are TGCGCCAGCAGCTTGGAAGGGGGGGTCAACACTGAAGCTTTCTTT. Translated, it gives CASSLEGGVNTEAFF. Full variable domain (remainder filled in from reference TRBV5-1 and TRBJ1-1): KAGVTQTPRYLIKTRGQQVTLSCSPISGHRSVSWYQQTPGQGLQFLFEYFSETQRNKGNFPGRFSGRQFSNSRSEMNVSTLELGDSALYLCASSLEGGVNTEAFFGQGTRLTVV.

The chain joins TRBV4-3 to TRBJ1-5; D remains unclear. V was pared by 1 base and J by 1 base, with 5 bases between. The germline V gene encodes CDR1 LGHNA and CDR2 YSLEER. The CDR3 spans 14 residues. The CDR3, as DNA: TGCGCCAGCAGCCAAGCGATAAGCAATCAGCCCCAGCATTTT. This gives the protein CASSQAISNQPQHF.

This chain joins TRBV18 and TRBJ1-2; 12 bases fit TRBD1. This CDR3 has 20 amino acids. Germline loops: CDR1 KGHSH, CDR2 LQKENI. Losses at the gene ends were 2 bases for V and 0 bases for J; bases not matched to a gene: 13. CDR3 residues: CASSPTSGQGARWTNYGYTF. The CDR3 DNA reads as TGTGCCAGCTCACCAACGTCGGGACAGGGGGCGCGTTGGACTAACTATGGCTACACCTTC.

As regards this clone: One end of the junction is discordant with germline, which a read error may explain. Within the sample, other DNA sequences also encode this same CDR3. The genes are TRBV7-6 and TRBJ2-7; 11 nucleotides align to TRBD1. This CDR3 spans 17 amino acids. Per germline, CDR1 SGHVS and CDR2 FNYEAQ. The CDR3 spells CASSFSTGQGAIYEQYF. The DNA for the CDR3 is TGTGCCAGTAGCTTTTCTACCGGACAGGGGGCAATCTACGAGCAGTACTTC. The whole variable domain, filled in from reference TRBV7-6 and TRBJ2-7, reads GAGVSQSPRYKVTKRGQDVALRCDPISGHVSLYWYRQALGQGPEFLTYFNYEAQQDKSGLPNDRFSAERPEGSISTLTIQRTEQRDSAMYRCASSFSTGQGAIYEQYFGPGTRLTVT.

V gene TRBV5-1 combines with J gene TRBJ2-3, with D possibly TRBD1 on 5 matching bases. CDR1 and CDR2 (germline): SGHRS, YFSETQ. This CDR3 contains 14 residues. Trimming removed 6 bases from V and 3 bases from J, with 14 bases in between. DNA for the CDR3: TGCGCCAGCACCTTAGGGGTGGGGACAGATACGCAGTATTTT. Amino acids: CASTLGVGTDTQYF.

This chain joins TRBV6-1 and TRBJ2-7; D possibly corresponds to TRBD1 (6 bases). The V and J ends lost 4 bases and 3 bases respectively, with 10 bases between them. The germline CDR1 and CDR2 sequences are MNHNS and SASEGT. The CDR3 contains 13 residues. The CDR3 sequence is CASSVRTDYEQYF. The CDR3 bases are TGTGCCAGCAGTGTCCGGACAGACTACGAGCAGTACTTC.

This clone occurred a few times. The gene calls are TRBV2 and TRBJ1-5; D possibly corresponds to TRBD1 (5 bases). Trimming stripped 7 bases from V and 6 bases from J, with 13 bases between. The CDR3 consists of 13 residues. Germline CDR1 is SNHLY and CDR2 is FYNNEI. The CDR3 DNA reads as TGTGCCAGCACAGTGGAGGGGAGTCAGCCCCAGCATTTT. Residues: CASTVEGSQPQHF.

A few counts support this clone. This chain uses TRBV19 with TRBJ2-1; 7 bases match TRBD2. Germline CDR1 reads LNHDA; CDR2 reads SQIVND (reference sequence). The CDR3 consists of 15 residues. V dropped 3 bases and J dropped 3; count of bases not matched to a gene: 5. CDR3 DNA sequence: TGTGCCAGTAGTATGCGGCGGGAGATCTACAATGAGCAGTTCTTC. It specifies CASSMRREIYNEQFF.

This clone came up once. The gene calls are TRBV7-2 and TRBJ1-3; TRBD1 is a possible D gene (5 bases). Trimming left V 3 bases short and J 4 bases short, with 19 bases between. Germline V CDR1 and CDR2: SGHTA, FQGNSA. CDR3 length: 17 amino acids. The CDR3 loop reads CASSLRRGARGGNTIYF. The CDR3 DNA reads as TGTGCCAGCAGCTTGAGAAGAGGGGCGCGAGGAGGAAACACCATATATTTT.

V is TRBV9 and J is TRBJ2-7; D not certain. The V end lost 5 bases, the J end lost 3 bases, and 12 bases lay between the germline ends. CDR1 is SGDLS, CDR2 YYNGEE, per germline. The CDR3 has 13 amino acids. As DNA, the CDR3 is TGTGCCAGCAGTGCGGACGGTTACTACGAGCAGTACTTC. Protein sequence: CASSADGYYEQYF.

This chain joins TRBV12-5 and TRBJ2-2; 9 nucleotides line up with TRBD2. Germline assignment: CDR1 LGHNT and CDR2 FRNRAP. Trimming at V came to 2 bases and at J to 7 bases, leaving 11 bases not matched to a gene. This CDR3 is built from 17 residues. CDR3 in amino acids: CASGLPRLAGDGGELFF. The CDR3 nucleotides read TGTGCTAGTGGTTTGCCCCGGTTAGCGGGAGACGGCGGGGAGCTGTTTTTT. Complete variable domain (other parts from reference TRBV12-5 and TRBJ2-2): DARVTQTPRHKVTEMGQEVTMRCQPILGHNTVFWYRQTMMQGLELLAYFRNRAPLDDSGMPKDRFSAEMPDATLATLKIQPSEPRDSAVYFCASGLPRLAGDGGELFFGEGSRLTVL.

The chain uses TRBV5-6 and TRBJ1-5, with no clear D. From germline, CDR1 is SGHDT and CDR2 YYEEEE. This CDR3 region has 12 residues. V dropped 0 bases and J dropped 9 bases, with 7 bases sitting between them. CDR3 protein: CASSLAPGPQHF. CDR3 DNA: TGTGCCAGCAGCTTGGCCCCGGGGCCCCAGCATTTT. Full variable domain (remainder filled in from reference TRBV5-6 and TRBJ1-5): DAGVTQSPTHLIKTRGQQVTLRCSPKSGHDTVSWYQQALGQGPQFIFQYYEEEERQRGNFPDRFSGHQFPNYSSELNVNALLLGDSALYLCASSLAPGPQHFGDGTRLSIL.

There are a few counts of this clone. The V call is TRBV4-2, the J call TRBJ1-1; 8 nucleotides align to TRBD1. The germline CDR1 and CDR2 sequences are LGHNA and YNFKEQ. This CDR3 spans 14 amino acids. V lost 4 bases, J lost 4 bases, and 5 bases stayed unmatched. Written as DNA, the CDR3 is TGTGCCAGCAGCCGGACAGGGCCGTTCACTGAAGCTTTCTTT. This translates into CASSRTGPFTEAFF.

This clone was seen a single time. V and J are TRBV2 and TRBJ1-6; D unclear. This CDR3 region has 14 residues. The V gene's germline CDR1 is SNHLY and CDR2 FYNNEI. Trimming cost V 7 bases and J 5 bases, with 12 bases left between them. The DNA of the CDR3 is TGTGCCAGCACAGCGTTGGGGAATAATTCACCCCTCCACTTT. Amino acid sequence: CASTALGNNSPLHF.

The V and J genes are TRBV5-6 and TRBJ2-7; a weak D match, TRBD2 (6 bases). Germline V gives CDR1 SGHDT, CDR2 YYEEEE. V was pared by 0 bases and J by 7 bases, with 14 bases between. This CDR3 has 14 residues. The CDR3 loop reads CASSLAFGGSEQYF. CDR3 coding DNA: TGTGCCAGCAGCTTGGCCTTCGGGGGATCTGAGCAGTACTTC.

The chain combines TRBV27 with TRBJ2-7; D is undetermined. V lost 6 bases and J lost 0, with 12 bases in between. CDR3 length: 14 amino acids. The germline V gene has CDR1 MNHEY and CDR2 SMNVEV (reference sequence). CDR3 in amino acids: CASSYTWSSYEQYF. In DNA form, the CDR3 reads TGTGCCAGCAGCTACACCTGGAGCTCCTACGAGCAGTACTTC.

The V call is TRBV2, the J call TRBJ2-3; 10 bases match TRBD2. V gave up 4 bases and J gave up 1 base; unmatched junction bases: 11. This CDR3 has 18 residues. CDR1 and CDR2 (germline): SNHLY, FYNNEI. CDR3 amino acids: CASSGQREGRVGTDTQYF. CDR3 in DNA: TGTGCCAGCAGTGGACAGCGGGAGGGCCGAGTGGGCACAGATACGCAGTATTTT.

CDR3 sequence (DNA): TGTGCCAGCAGTCCCGGGACAGGATCTCAGCCCCAGCATTTT. It translates to CASSPGTGSQPQHF. The chain is built from TRBV27 and TRBJ1-5; 8 nucleotides align to TRBD1. Looked up from germline, CDR1 is MNHEY and CDR2 is SMNVEV (reference sequence). This CDR3 is 14 amino acids long. V trimming: 5 bases; J trimming: 6 bases; junction bases outside the gene matches: 6.

The chain joins TRBV6-1 to TRBJ2-3, with 12 bases lining up with TRBD2. V shed 4 bases, J shed 4 bases, and the junction held 6 bases outside the gene matches. Germline CDR1 reads MNHNS; CDR2 reads SASEGT. The CDR3 runs 16 residues. DNA of the CDR3: TGTGCCAGCAGTGGCCTAGCGGGAGGGCCAGCAGATACGCAGTATTTT. Translated: CASSGLAGGPADTQYF.

This clone has only a few counts. The rearrangement uses TRBV6-6 and TRBJ1-5, with no clear D. Trimming took 5 bases from V and 7 from J, leaving 9 bases between them. The germline CDR1 and CDR2 sequences are MNHNY and SVGAGI (reference sequence). The CDR3 has 12 amino acids. CDR3 residues: CASSPPGQPQHF. CDR3 in DNA: TGTGCCAGCAGTCCCCCGGGGCAGCCCCAGCATTTT.

The rearrangement uses TRBV29-1 and TRBJ2-3; TRBD1 agrees at 8 bases. After removal of 5 bases from V and 2 bases from J, the junction contained 6 bases not matched to a gene. The CDR3 consists of 14 residues. Germline V gives CDR1 SQVTM, CDR2 ANQGSEA. CDR3 region: CSVRGTGFTDTQYF. Here the CDR3 DNA reads TGCAGCGTTAGGGGGACAGGATTCACAGATACGCAGTATTTT.

The chain combines TRBV5-1 with TRBJ2-2, with 7 positions matching TRBD2. Germline CDR1 and CDR2: SGHRS and YFSETQ. The CDR3 is made up of 14 amino acids. J gave up 2 bases and V 6 bases, and 4 bases lay outside the gene matches. The CDR3 DNA is TGCGCCAGCATGAGACTAGCAAACACCGGGGAGCTGTTTTTT. Protein: CASMRLANTGELFF.

The chain employs TRBV6-1 and TRBJ1-2; TRBD1 might be the D (5 bases). Germline CDR1 is MNHNS and CDR2 is SASEGT. The CDR3 totals 13 residues. V was cut by 3 bases and J by 8 bases, with 13 bases left in between. In DNA, the CDR3 is TGTGCCAGCAGTGATCAGGGAGTGGGCGGCTACACCTTC. This translates into CASSDQGVGGYTF.

The chain is built from TRBV2 and TRBJ2-7; 12 positions agree with TRBD2. The length of the CDR3 is 17 residues. V lost 6 bases, J lost 3 bases, and 12 bases stayed unmatched. In germline, CDR1 is SNHLY, CDR2 FYNNEI. The CDR3 protein is CASRSRLAGGLGYEQYF. Here the CDR3 DNA reads TGTGCCAGCAGATCTCGCCTAGCGGGAGGGTTGGGCTACGAGCAGTACTTC.

The chain is built from TRBV30 and TRBJ2-7, with 10 bases that match TRBD2. Germline V gives CDR1 GTSNPN, CDR2 SVGIG (reference sequence). CDR3 length: 15 amino acids. J was trimmed by 5 bases and V by 0 bases; bases with no gene match: 7. The CDR3 here is CAWSVGRLAGDEQYF. The CDR3 DNA is TGTGCCTGGAGTGTCGGTAGGCTAGCGGGGGACGAGCAGTACTTC.

The rearrangement links TRBV9 to TRBJ2-3; 10 bases are a match to TRBD2. The V segment lost 4 bases and the J segment 6 bases; nucleotides outside the gene matches: 11. This CDR3 comprises 16 residues. CDR1 and CDR2 (germline): SGDLS, YYNGEE. The CDR3 protein is CASSKGLAFLGDTQYF. The CDR3 DNA is TGTGCCAGCAGCAAGGGACTAGCGTTCCTCGGGGATACGCAGTATTTT.

V usage is TRBV5-1 and J usage is TRBJ2-2; D may be TRBD1 (5 bases). Germline assignment: CDR1 SGHRS and CDR2 YFSETQ. CDR3 length equals 16 residues. The V and J ends lost 0 bases and 4 bases respectively, with 13 bases between them. The CDR3 DNA reads as TGCGCCAGCAGCTTGGTCGGGCAGGGCAGCACCGGGGAGCTGTTTTTT. Protein sequence: CASSLVGQGSTGELFF.

The J gene is TRBJ2-3, the V gene TRBV19; 10 bases fit TRBD2. CDR1 is LNHDA, CDR2 SQIVND, per germline (reference sequence). Germline trimming cut 7 bases from V and 1 base from J; bases unmatched to any gene: 2. The length of the CDR3 is 14 residues. The CDR3 bases are TGTGCCAGTACCCTAGCGGGGGGCACAGATACGCAGTATTTT. Its translation: CASTLAGGTDTQYF.

The chain has TRBV7-9 and TRBJ2-7; D might be TRBD2 (5 bases). Trimming shortened V by 4 bases and J by 4 bases, and 11 bases separated the two germline ends. Germline lookup yields CDR1 SEHNR and CDR2 FQNEAQ (reference sequence). This CDR3 has 13 residues. The CDR3 coding sequence is TGTGCCAGCAGCTCCGTGAGCGGTTACGAGCAGTACTTC. It specifies CASSSVSGYEQYF.

This chain links TRBV5-4 with TRBJ2-1; 14 bases fit TRBD2. Germline trimming cut 4 bases from V and 8 bases from J; bases unmatched to any gene: 8. CDR1 is SGHNT, CDR2 YYREEE, per germline (reference sequence). The length of the CDR3 is 16 residues. In DNA, the CDR3 is TGTGCCAGCAGCCAGGGACTAGCGGGAGAGGTCTATGAGCAGTTCTTC. This translates into CASSQGLAGEVYEQFF.

This clone was seen a few times. V and J are TRBV7-8 and TRBJ2-2; D is unresolved. There are 13 residues in the CDR3. The germline V gene encodes CDR1 SGHVS and CDR2 FQNEAQ. Trimming pared 2 bases from V and 7 bases from J, leaving 8 bases between. The CDR3 loop is CASSLSGDGELFF. In DNA, the CDR3 is TGTGCCAGCAGCTTATCGGGTGACGGGGAGCTGTTTTTT.